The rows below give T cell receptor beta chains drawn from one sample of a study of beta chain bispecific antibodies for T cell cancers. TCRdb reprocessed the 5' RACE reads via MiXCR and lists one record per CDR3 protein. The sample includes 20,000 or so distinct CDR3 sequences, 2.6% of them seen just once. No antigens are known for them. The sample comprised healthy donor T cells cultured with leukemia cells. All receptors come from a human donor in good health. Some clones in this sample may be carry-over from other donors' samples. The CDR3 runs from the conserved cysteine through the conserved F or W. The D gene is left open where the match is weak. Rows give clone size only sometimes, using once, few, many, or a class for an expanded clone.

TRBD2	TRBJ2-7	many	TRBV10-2	TGCGCCAGCAGTGAGCTCGCTAGCGGGGGTTTCCACGAGCAGTACTTC	CASSELASGGFHEQYF
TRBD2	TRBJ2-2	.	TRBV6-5	TGTGCCAGCAGTTATTTGCGGGGGGGCCGTCCCGCCGGGGAGCTGTTTTTT	CASSYLRGGRPAGELFF
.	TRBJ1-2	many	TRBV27	TGTGCCAGCAGTGCCATGGGGGGAGGCTACACCTTC	CASSAMGGGYTF
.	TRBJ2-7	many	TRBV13	TGTGCCAGCAGCTTAGTGTCCTACGAGCAGTACTTC	CASSLVSYEQYF
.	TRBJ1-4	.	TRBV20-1	TGCAGTGCTGGAAAACAGGGAGTGGGAGAAAAACTGTTTTTT	CSAGKQGVGEKLFF
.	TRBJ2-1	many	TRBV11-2	TGTGCCAGCAGCTTAGGAGTCCTCGGGACGGATGCCTTGGAGCAGTTCTTC	CASSLGVLGTDALEQFF
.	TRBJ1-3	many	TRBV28	TGTGCCAGCAGCCCGGAGCGAAACACCATATATTTT	CASSPERNTIYF
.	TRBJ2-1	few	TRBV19	TGTGCCAGTAGTATTTGGAGCTCCTACAATGAGCAGTTCTTC	CASSIWSSYNEQFF
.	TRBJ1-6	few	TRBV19	TGTGCCAGTAGCCAGAAAGTCTATAATTCACCCCTCCACTTT	CASSQKVYNSPLHF
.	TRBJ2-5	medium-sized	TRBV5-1	TGCGCCAGCAGCCCAACAGAAGAAGAGACCCAGTACTTC	CASSPTEEETQYF
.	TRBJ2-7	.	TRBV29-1	TGCAGCGTTTGGGCCGCCTCATCGGTGCAGTACTTC	CSVWAASSVQYF
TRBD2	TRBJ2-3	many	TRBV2	TGTGCCATACTAGCGGGGGGCACAGATACGCAGTATTTT	CAILAGGTDTQYF
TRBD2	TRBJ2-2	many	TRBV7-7	TGTGCTAGCAGCTCGACTAGCCCTGACGCCGGGGAGCTGTTTTTT	CASSSTSPDAGELFF
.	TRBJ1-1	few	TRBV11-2	TGTGCCAGCAGCCACCCCCCCGGGGGAGACACTGAAGCTTTCTTT	CASSHPPGGDTEAFF
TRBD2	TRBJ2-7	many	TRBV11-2	TGTGCCAGCAGCTTAAGCGGGGTGACCTACGAGCAGTACTTC	CASSLSGVTYEQYF
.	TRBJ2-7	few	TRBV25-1	TGTGCCAGCAGTGGTGGACTGATGGCCTACGAGCAGTACTTC	CASSGGLMAYEQYF
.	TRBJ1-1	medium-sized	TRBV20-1	TGCAGTGCTAGAGATCTCGGCCAGGCAGGGAACACTGAAGCTTTCTTT	CSARDLGQAGNTEAFF
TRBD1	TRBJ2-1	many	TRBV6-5	TGTGCCAGCCGAAAACAGGGGGCGTTGTACAATGAGCAGTTCTTC	CASRKQGALYNEQFF
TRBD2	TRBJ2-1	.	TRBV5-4	TGTGCCAGCAGTCACCCATCGGGGAGGGCGTCCTACAATGAGCAGTTCTTC	CASSHPSGRASYNEQFF
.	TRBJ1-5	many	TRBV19	TGTGCCAGTAGATGGGGGGCTAAGCCCCAGCATTTT	CASRWGAKPQHF
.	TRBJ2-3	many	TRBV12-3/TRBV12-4	TGTGCCAGCAGTTTTGTGTCCACAGATACGCAGTATTTT	CASSFVSTDTQYF
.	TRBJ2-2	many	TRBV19	TGTGCCAGTAGCAAAGTACTTCCAGTGGGGGGCGGGGAGCTGTTTTTT	CASSKVLPVGGGELFF
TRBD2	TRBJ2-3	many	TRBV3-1	TGTGCCAGCAGCCAAGGACTAGCGGGGGCTGAAGATACGCAGTATTTT	CASSQGLAGAEDTQYF
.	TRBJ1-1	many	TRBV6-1	TGTGCCAGCAGTGACAGGGAGGGATTGGGCGCTTTCTTT	CASSDREGLGAFF
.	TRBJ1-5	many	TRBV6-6	TGTGCCAGCAGTCCCCGGACAAATCAGCCCCAGCATTTT	CASSPRTNQPQHF
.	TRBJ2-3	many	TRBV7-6	TGTGCCAGCAGCCTGACAGGAGATACGCAGTATTTT	CASSLTGDTQYF
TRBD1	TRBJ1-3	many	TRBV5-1	TGCGCCAGCAGCTCCGGACAGGGAGACACCATATATTTT	CASSSGQGDTIYF
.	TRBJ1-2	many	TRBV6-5	TGTGCCAGCAAATTCTCGGACGGACTATATGGCTACACCTTC	CASKFSDGLYGYTF
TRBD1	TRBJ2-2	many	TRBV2	TGTGCCAGCAGAGGGACAGGGGGGGGCCTGAACACCGGGGAGCTGTTTTTT	CASRGTGGGLNTGELFF
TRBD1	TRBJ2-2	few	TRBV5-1	TGCGCCAGCAGCTCCACAGGGGGCTTGGGGGAGCTGTTTTTT	CASSSTGGLGELFF
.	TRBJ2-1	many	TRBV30	TGTGCCTGGAACCCCGGCAGTTGGGATGAGCAGTTCTTC	CAWNPGSWDEQFF
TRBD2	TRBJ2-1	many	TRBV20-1	TGCAGTGCCCCGAACTCGGATGGGGTCCTAGCGGGGGGGCCTAAGAATGAGCAGTTCTTC	CSAPNSDGVLAGGPKNEQFF
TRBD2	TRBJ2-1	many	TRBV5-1	TGCGCCAGCAGCTCGGGACTAGCGGGGGAAAATGAGCAGTTCTTC	CASSSGLAGENEQFF
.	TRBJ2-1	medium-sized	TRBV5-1	TGCGCCAGCAGCTCAAGCCCCTACAATGAGCAGTTCTTC	CASSSSPYNEQFF
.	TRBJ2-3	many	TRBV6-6	TGTGCCAGCAGTTACTGGCAGGGATTCACAGATACGCAGTATTTT	CASSYWQGFTDTQYF
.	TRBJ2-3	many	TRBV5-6	TGTGCCAGCAGCCGCCTCGGGAAAGATACGCAGTATTTT	CASSRLGKDTQYF
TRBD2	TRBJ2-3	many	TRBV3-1	TGTGCCAGCAGCCAAGATTGGCTAGCGGGGATTTCTGAGACAGATACGCAGTATTTT	CASSQDWLAGISETDTQYF
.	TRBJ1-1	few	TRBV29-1	TGCAGCGTCCCAGCGAACACTGAAGCTTTCTTT	CSVPANTEAFF
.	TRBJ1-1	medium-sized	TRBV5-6	TGTGCCAGCAGCCCTAGCGGGAACACTGAAGCTTTCTTT	CASSPSGNTEAFF
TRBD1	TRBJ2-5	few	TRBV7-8	TGTGCCAGCAGCCTACAGGGGGGCCAGTACTTC	CASSLQGGQYF
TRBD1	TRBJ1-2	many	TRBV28	TGTGCCAGCACTTTGACAGGGCGGGTCTATGGCTACACCTTC	CASTLTGRVYGYTF
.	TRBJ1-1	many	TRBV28	TGTGCCAGCGGCCTGGGGGGGGGGAGCACTGAAGCTTTCTTT	CASGLGGGSTEAFF
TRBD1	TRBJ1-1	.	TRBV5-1	TGCGCCAGCGGGACAGGGGGCGGGGGCACTGAAGCTTTCTTT	CASGTGGGGTEAFF
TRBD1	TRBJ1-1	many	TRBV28	TGTGCCAGCAGTTCGGATAAGCAGGGGGTGAACACTGAAGCTTTCTTT	CASSSDKQGVNTEAFF
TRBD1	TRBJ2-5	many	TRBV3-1	TGTGCCAGCCAAGAATCGGGCAGGGGGCTGGAAGAGACCCAGTACTTC	CASQESGRGLEETQYF
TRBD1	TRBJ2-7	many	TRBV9	TGTGCCAGCAGCGAGACAGGGGATACCTCCTACGAGCAGTACTTC	CASSETGDTSYEQYF
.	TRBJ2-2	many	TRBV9	TGTGCCAGCAGATTCGGGGGGAACACCGGGGAGCTGTTTTTT	CASRFGGNTGELFF